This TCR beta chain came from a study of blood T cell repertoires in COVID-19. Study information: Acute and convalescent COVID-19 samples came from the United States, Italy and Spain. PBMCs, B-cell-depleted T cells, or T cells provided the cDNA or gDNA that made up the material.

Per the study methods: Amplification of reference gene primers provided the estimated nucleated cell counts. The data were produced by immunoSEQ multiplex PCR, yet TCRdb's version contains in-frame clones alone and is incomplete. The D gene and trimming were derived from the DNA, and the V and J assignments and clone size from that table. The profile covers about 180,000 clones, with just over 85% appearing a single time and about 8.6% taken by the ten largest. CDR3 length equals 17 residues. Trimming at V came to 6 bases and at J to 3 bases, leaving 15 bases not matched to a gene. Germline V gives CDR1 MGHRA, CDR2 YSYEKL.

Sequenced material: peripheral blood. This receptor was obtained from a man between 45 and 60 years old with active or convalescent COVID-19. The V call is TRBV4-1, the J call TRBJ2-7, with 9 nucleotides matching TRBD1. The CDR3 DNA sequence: TGCGCCAGCAGTCCGATAAGGCTCCGGGACAGGGACTACGAGCAGTACTTC. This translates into CASSPIRLRDRDYEQYF.